The 12 T cell receptor beta chains given below trace back to one sample, sequenced in a study of CD8 T cells in ankylosing spondylitis. Study outcomes and limitations: Seemingly characteristic of ankylosing spondylitis blood was a TCR beta motif consisting of eight highly homologous variants.

No cognate antigen is known for these TCRs. MiXCR, applied by TCRdb to the 5' RACE reads, yields one record per CDR3 protein. The sample holds about 440,000 distinct CDR3 sequences, about 15% seen once. The specimen sequenced was blood, either unsorted or a sorted T cell fraction (not recorded which). The receptor source for this set is a male donor with ankylosing spondylitis.

This clonotype was counted a few times. The chain recombines TRBV3-1 with TRBJ2-7, with TRBD2 matching over 12 bases. The V gene's germline CDR1 is LGHDT and CDR2 YNNKEL (reference sequence). The CDR3 contains 16 residues. V shed 1 base, J shed 4 bases, and the junction held 5 bases outside the gene matches. DNA for the CDR3: TGTGCCAGCAGCCAAGGCACTAGCGGGAGGATTTACGAGCAGTACTTC. Translating gives CASSQGTSGRIYEQYF.

A note on this clonotype: Because the CDR3's place on the DNA is in doubt, the DNA is left out and the CDR3 is given as listed by TCRdb. The gene calls are TRBV9 and TRBJ2-1; the table gives TRBD1 as D, unverified against the DNA. Counting both end residues, the CDR3 totals 14 amino acids. Per germline, CDR1 SGDLS and CDR2 YYNGEE. The CDR3 is CASSVGTGTLAPFF.

This clonotype was seen a handful of times. J is TRBJ2-2 and V is TRBV4-2, with TRBD2 identical over 10 bases. Trimming cost V 2 bases and J 8 bases; bases outside gene matches: 8. Per the germline V gene, CDR1 is LGHNA and CDR2 is YNFKEQ. The CDR3 spans 16 residues. This chain's CDR3 is CASSQSSGSEWGELFF. The CDR3 DNA reads as TGTGCCAGCAGCCAATCTAGCGGGAGTGAGTGGGGGGAGCTGTTTTTT.

This clonotype was detected only a few times. The chain recombines TRBV5-1 with TRBJ2-5; D is perhaps TRBD1 or TRBD2 (5 bases each). The CDR3 contains 16 residues. Trimming took off 6 bases at V and 0 bases at J, with 18 bases between the two ends. In germline, CDR1 is SGHRS, CDR2 YFSETQ. CDR3 bases: TGCGCCAGCAAAGGGGAGTGGGTTAGGAACCAAGAGACCCAGTACTTC. It specifies CASKGEWVRNQETQYF.

V gene TRBV7-9 combines with J gene TRBJ1-2; tentative D call: TRBD1 (6 bases). Trimming shortened V by 5 bases and J by 0 bases, and 19 bases separated the two germline ends. The CDR3 totals 17 residues. In germline, CDR1 is SEHNR, CDR2 FQNEAQ (reference sequence). The CDR3 region is CASSQHALSGANYGYTF. CDR3 nucleotide sequence: TGTGCCAGCAGCCAACACGCCTTGTCAGGGGCTAACTATGGCTACACCTTC.

This clonotype appeared a few times. The chain carries TRBV5-1 and TRBJ1-5; a weak D match, TRBD1 (5 bases). CDR3 length: 14 amino acids. The germline CDR1 and CDR2 sequences are SGHRS and YFSETQ. Trimming removed 0 bases from V and 4 bases from J, with 8 bases in between. The CDR3 spells CASSLEGQNQPQHF. The DNA for the CDR3 is TGCGCCAGCAGCTTGGAGGGGCAGAATCAGCCCCAGCATTTT.

A few counts support this clonotype. V and J are TRBV20-1 and TRBJ2-7, with D tentatively TRBD2 (7 bases). Germline CDR1 DFQATT, CDR2 SNEGSKA (reference sequence). Trimming stripped 4 bases from V and 3 bases from J, with 16 bases between. This CDR3 has 14 amino acids. Written as DNA, the CDR3 is TGCAGTGCTACTACTAGCGCGGGACACTACGAGCAGTACTTC. Its protein product is CSATTSAGHYEQYF.

This clonotype was detected a few times. The chain joins TRBV20-1 to TRBJ2-3, with 8 bases lining up with TRBD2. In germline, CDR1 is DFQATT, CDR2 SNEGSKA (reference sequence). There are 14 residues in the CDR3. The V and J ends lost 3 bases and 1 base, in that order; junction bases with no gene match: 3. CDR3 amino acids: CSARAGGRTDTQYF. The CDR3 DNA is TGCAGTGCTAGGGCGGGGGGCCGCACAGATACGCAGTATTTT.

This clonotype was detected only a few times. This chain links TRBV6-1 with TRBJ2-7; maybe TRBD1 (6 bases). Germline V gene data show CDR1 as MNHNS and CDR2 as SASEGT. V was pared by 5 bases and J by 1 base, with 15 bases between. The CDR3 extends over 15 amino acids. The CDR3 region is CASSQQGALSYEQYF. DNA for the CDR3: TGTGCCAGCAGTCAACAGGGAGCCCTTTCCTACGAGCAGTACTTC.

The gene calls are TRBV29-1 and TRBJ2-1, with a weak D call TRBD2 (5 bases). The germline V gene has CDR1 SQVTM and CDR2 ANQGSEA. Trimming removed 6 bases from V and 7 bases from J, with 10 bases in between. The CDR3 is made up of 11 amino acids. The CDR3 DNA reads TGCAGCGTACGGACTCCTAATGAGCAGTTCTTC. This sequence encodes CSVRTPNEQFF.

This clonotype has a handful of counts. The chain employs TRBV7-9 and TRBJ2-5; D is perhaps TRBD2 (6 bases). V lost 3 bases and J lost 5, with 19 bases in between. Germline CDR1 SEHNR, CDR2 FQNEAQ (reference sequence). The CDR3 runs to 16 residues. CDR3 loop: CASSFRGRGGWETQYF. In DNA form, the CDR3 reads TGTGCCAGCAGCTTTCGCGGACGGGGAGGCTGGGAGACCCAGTACTTC.

As concerns this clonotype: One junction end disagrees with the germline gene, perhaps due to a read error. The rearrangement links TRBV12-3 or TRBV12-4 to TRBJ2-3; 8 bases agree with TRBD2. The CDR3 loop spans 15 amino acids. CDR3 coding DNA: TGTGCCAGCAGTCTAGCGGGCGCGAGGGGTGATACGCAGTATTTT. This codes for CASSLAGARGDTQYF.